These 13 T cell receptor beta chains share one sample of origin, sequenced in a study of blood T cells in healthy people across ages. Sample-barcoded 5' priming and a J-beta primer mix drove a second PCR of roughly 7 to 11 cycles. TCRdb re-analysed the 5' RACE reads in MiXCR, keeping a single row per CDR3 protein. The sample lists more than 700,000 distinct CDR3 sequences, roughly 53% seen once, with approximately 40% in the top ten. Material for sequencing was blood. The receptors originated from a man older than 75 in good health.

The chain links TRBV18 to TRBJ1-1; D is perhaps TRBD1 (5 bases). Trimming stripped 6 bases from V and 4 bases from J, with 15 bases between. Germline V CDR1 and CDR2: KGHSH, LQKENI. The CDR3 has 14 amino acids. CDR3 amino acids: CASSPTDRGTEAFF. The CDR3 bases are TGTGCCAGCTCCCCAACCGACAGAGGCACTGAAGCTTTCTTT.

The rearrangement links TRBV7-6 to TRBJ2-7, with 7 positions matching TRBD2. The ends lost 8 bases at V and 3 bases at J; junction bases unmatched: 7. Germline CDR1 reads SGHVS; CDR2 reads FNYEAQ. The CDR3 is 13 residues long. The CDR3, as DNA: TGTGCCAGCCGTCGAGGGGAGGGCTACGAGCAGTACTTC. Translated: CASRRGEGYEQYF.

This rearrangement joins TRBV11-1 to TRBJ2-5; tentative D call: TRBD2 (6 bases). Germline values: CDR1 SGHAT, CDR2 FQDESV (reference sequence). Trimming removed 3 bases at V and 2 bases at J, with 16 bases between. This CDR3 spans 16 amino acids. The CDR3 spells CASSFSASSGQETQYF. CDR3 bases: TGTGCCAGCAGCTTTTCGGCGAGTAGCGGACAAGAGACCCAGTACTTC. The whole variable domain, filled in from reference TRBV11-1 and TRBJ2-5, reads EAEVAQSPRYKITEKSQAVAFWCDPISGHATLYWYRQILGQGPELLVQFQDESVVDDSQLPKDRFSAERLKGVDSTLKIQPAELGDSAMYLCASSFSASSGQETQYFGPGTRLLVL.

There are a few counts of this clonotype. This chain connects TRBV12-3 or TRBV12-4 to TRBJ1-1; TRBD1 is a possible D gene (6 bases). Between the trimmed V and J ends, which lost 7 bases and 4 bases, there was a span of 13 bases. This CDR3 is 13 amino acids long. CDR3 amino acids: CASNLGGSTEAFF. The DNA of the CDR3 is TGTGCCAGCAATCTAGGGGGAAGCACTGAAGCTTTCTTT.

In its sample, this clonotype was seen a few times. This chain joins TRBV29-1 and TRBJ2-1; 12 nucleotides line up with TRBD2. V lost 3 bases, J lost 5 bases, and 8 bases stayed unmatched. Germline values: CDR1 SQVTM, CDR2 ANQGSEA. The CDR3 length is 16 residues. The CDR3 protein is CSVDRLAGGRNNEQFF. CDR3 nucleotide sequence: TGCAGCGTTGATAGGCTAGCGGGAGGGCGGAACAATGAGCAGTTCTTC.

The DNA for the CDR3 is TGTGCCAGCAGTTCGGGGACTCTACAAAATGGCTACACCTTC. Protein sequence: CASSSGTLQNGYTF. V is TRBV28 and J is TRBJ1-2, with D perhaps TRBD1 (5 bases). The CDR3 consists of 14 residues. V lost 4 bases and J 6 bases, leaving 15 bases between the germline ends. The V gene's germline CDR1 is MDHEN and CDR2 SYDVKM.

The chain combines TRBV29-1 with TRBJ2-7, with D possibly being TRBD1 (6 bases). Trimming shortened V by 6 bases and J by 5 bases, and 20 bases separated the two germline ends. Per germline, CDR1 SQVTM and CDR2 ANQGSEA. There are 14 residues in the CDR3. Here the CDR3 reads CSVVDRPRVNEQYF. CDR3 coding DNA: TGCAGCGTCGTAGACAGGCCCAGGGTAAACGAGCAGTACTTC.

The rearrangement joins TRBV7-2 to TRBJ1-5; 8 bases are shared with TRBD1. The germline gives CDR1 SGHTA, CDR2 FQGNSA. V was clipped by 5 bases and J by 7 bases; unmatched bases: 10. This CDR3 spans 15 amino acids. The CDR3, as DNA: TGTGCCAGCAGCCGGGACAGGAGCTTTGGGCAGCCCCAGCATTTT. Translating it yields CASSRDRSFGQPQHF.

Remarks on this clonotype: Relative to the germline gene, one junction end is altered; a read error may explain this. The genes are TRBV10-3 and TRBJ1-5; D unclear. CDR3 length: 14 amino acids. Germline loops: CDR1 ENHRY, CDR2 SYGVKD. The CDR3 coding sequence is TGTGCCACTAGTAGGGATTTGAGCAATCAACCCCAGCATTTT. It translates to CATSRDLSNQPQHF.

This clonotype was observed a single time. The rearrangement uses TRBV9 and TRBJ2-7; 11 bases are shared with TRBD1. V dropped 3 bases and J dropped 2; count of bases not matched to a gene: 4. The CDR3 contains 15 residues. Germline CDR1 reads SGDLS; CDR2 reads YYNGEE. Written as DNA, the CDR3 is TGTGCCAGCAGCGATGGGACAGGGGGTACCTACGAGCAGTACTTC. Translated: CASSDGTGGTYEQYF.

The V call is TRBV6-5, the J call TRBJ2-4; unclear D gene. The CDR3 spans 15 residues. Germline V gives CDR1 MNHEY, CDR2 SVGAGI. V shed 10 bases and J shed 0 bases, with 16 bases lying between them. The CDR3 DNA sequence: TGTGCCACCGGCCCCCGAGAAGAAGCCAAAAACATTCAGTACTTC. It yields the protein CATGPREEAKNIQYF.

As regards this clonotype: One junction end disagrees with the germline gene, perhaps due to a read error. For the CDR3, the DNA is TGTGCCAACAGTTCACAGGGGGCATCATCCACAGATACGCAGTATTTT. This codes for CANSSQGASSTDTQYF. V gene TRBV28 combines with J gene TRBJ2-3; TRBD1 matches 9 bases. Germline V lookup: CDR1 MDHEN, CDR2 SYDVKM. CDR3 length equals 16 residues.

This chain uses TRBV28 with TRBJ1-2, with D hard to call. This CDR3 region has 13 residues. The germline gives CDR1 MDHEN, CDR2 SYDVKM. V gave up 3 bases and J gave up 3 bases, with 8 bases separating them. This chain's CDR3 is CASSFGDHYGYTF. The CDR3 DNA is TGTGCCAGCAGTTTCGGGGATCACTATGGCTACACCTTC.